The rows below give T cell receptor beta chains drawn from one sample of a study of blood T cell repertoires in COVID-19. The assay was immunoSEQ multiplex PCR, and TCRdb's table has in-frame clones only and misses some. In the table there are roughly 260,000 clones, about 89% of which are singletons. Sequenced: PBMCs or T cells enriched from blood (not recorded which). The receptor set was obtained from a woman aged 18 to 35 who had recovered from COVID-19. Each CDR3 is given with its conserved first and last residue. The D gene is left open where the match is weak. Clone size is shown for a subset of rows, as once, few, many or a class of expanded clone.

V	D	J	size	DNA	CDR3
TRBV19	TRBD2	TRBJ2-7	few	TGTGCCAGTAGATGGACTAGCGGAAGCTCCTACGAGCAGTACTTC	CASRWTSGSSYEQYF
TRBV5-5	-	TRBJ2-7	-	TGTGCCAGCAGCTTGGGGGCAGACACCTACGAGCAGTACTTC	CASSLGADTYEQYF
TRBV30	-	TRBJ2-1	-	TGTGCCTGGAGTGTACGACAGTTCAATGAGCAGTTCTTC	CAWSVRQFNEQFF
TRBV19	TRBD1	TRBJ2-5	-	TGTGCCAGTAGCCTACAGGGGGCTCTAAGTCGGGAGACCCAGTACTTC	CASSLQGALSRETQYF
TRBV27	-	TRBJ1-3	-	TGTGCCAGCAGTAAAAAGGACAGAGGGGCCATATATTTT	CASSKKDRGAIYF
TRBV27	TRBD2	TRBJ2-1	-	TGTGCCAGCAGGTTCACTAGCGGGGATTACAATGAGCAGTTCTTC	CASRFTSGDYNEQFF
TRBV30	-	TRBJ1-3	-	TGTGCCTGGAGTGTTGGGCAGCCTGGATCGAACACCATATATTTT	CAWSVGQPGSNTIYF
TRBV20-1	TRBD2	TRBJ2-3	-	TGCAGTGCTAGTAGGCGGGGGGGCTTCACAGATACGCAGTATTTT	CSASRRGGFTDTQYF
TRBV7-8	-	TRBJ1-2	-	TGTGCCAGCAGCAGCAAGCAGCCGGGACACCCAAAGGATGGCTACACCTTC	CASSSKQPGHPKDGYTF
TRBV5-4	-	TRBJ1-1	-	TGTGCCAGCAGCTTGGGACGGGTAATGAACACTGAAGCTTTCTTT	CASSLGRVMNTEAFF
TRBV27	-	TRBJ1-4	-	TGTGCCAGCCGAAGGACACCCCTCGAAAAACTGTTTTTT	CASRRTPLEKLFF
TRBV28	-	TRBJ1-1	-	TGTGCCAGCATCACCCCCCTTAACGGAGCTTTCTTT	CASITPLNGAFF
TRBV11-1	TRBD1	TRBJ1-1	-	TGTGCCAGCAGTCACAGGGGAAACACTGAAGCTTTCTTT	CASSHRGNTEAFF
TRBV9	TRBD2	TRBJ2-6	-	TGTGCCAGCAGCCCTCCGGGACTAGCTTCCGGGGCCAACGTCCTGACTTTC	CASSPPGLASGANVLTF
TRBV11-3	-	TRBJ2-3	-	TGTGCCAGCAGCTTAGATGTGGGCCGCACAGATACGCAGTATTTT	CASSLDVGRTDTQYF
TRBV5-6	TRBD1	TRBJ1-4	-	TGTGCCAGCAGGAGGACAGGGGATAGTGAAAAACTGTTTTTT	CASRRTGDSEKLFF
TRBV11-2	TRBD2	TRBJ2-3	-	TGTGCCAGCAGCTCCTCTAGCGGAGACACAGATACGCAGTATTTT	CASSSSSGDTDTQYF
TRBV29-1	TRBD1	TRBJ2-2	-	TGCAGCGTTGTCGGGGCGAGGTGGGGACAGCCGAACACCGGGGAGCTGTTTTTT	CSVVGARWGQPNTGELFF
TRBV5-4	-	TRBJ2-6	-	TGTGCCAGCAGCTTGACTGGCTCTGGGGCCAACGTCCTGACTTTC	CASSLTGSGANVLTF
TRBV3-1/TRBV3-2	-	TRBJ2-5	-	TGTGCCAGCAGCCAATTGAGGAATCCTCAAGAGACCCAGTACTTC	CASSQLRNPQETQYF
TRBV27	-	TRBJ2-3	-	TGTGCCAGCAGTGCCTTTAGGACAGTAACAGATACGCAGTATTTT	CASSAFRTVTDTQYF
TRBV10-1	TRBD2	TRBJ2-3	-	TGCGCCAGCAGTGAGTCGGGGGGAGGGCCTTGGGCAGATACGCAGTATTTT	CASSESGGGPWADTQYF
TRBV28	-	TRBJ2-5	-	TGTGCCAGCAGTTTCAGGGTGTGGGAGACCCAGTACTTC	CASSFRVWETQYF
TRBV9	-	TRBJ1-4	-	TGTGCCAGCAGCCGGGTGGGTGGAACTAATGAAAAACTGTTTTTT	CASSRVGGTNEKLFF
TRBV11-3	-	TRBJ2-1	-	TGTGCCAGCAGCTTAGTGTCTAGCCCCCTCTACAATGAGCAGTTCTTC	CASSLVSSPLYNEQFF
TRBV7-8	-	TRBJ1-2	-	TGTGCCAGCAATCGAGCAGTGGGAGCCCATGGCTACACCTTC	CASNRAVGAHGYTF
TRBV30	TRBD1	TRBJ1-1	-	TGTGCCTGGAGTAGGGACAGTTTGAACACTGAAGCTTTCTTT	CAWSRDSLNTEAFF
TRBV28	TRBD2	TRBJ2-7	-	TGTGCCAGCAGTCCCAGACTAGCGGGTATTATTGGCCCATTATTCTACGAGCAGTACTTC	CASSPRLAGIIGPLFYEQYF
TRBV30	-	TRBJ1-2	-	TGTGCCTGGAGCCAACTTCTCCAAAACTATGGCTACACCTTC	CAWSQLLQNYGYTF
TRBV29-1	TRBD1	TRBJ1-2	-	TGCAGCGTTGCAACCAAGCTCGGGACAGGGGACGGCTACACCTTC	CSVATKLGTGDGYTF
TRBV19	-	TRBJ1-1	once	TGTGCCAGTAGTATATCTTCCGGGACAAGGGGAAGGAACACTGAAGCTTTCTTT	CASSISSGTRGRNTEAFF
TRBV5-1	TRBD1	TRBJ2-5	-	TGCGCCAGCAGCCCCGGACAGGGGAGAGAGACCCAGTACTTC	CASSPGQGRETQYF
TRBV30	-	TRBJ1-2	few	TGTGCCTGGAACTCGGACACCACGTTTAACTATGGCTACACCTTC	CAWNSDTTFNYGYTF
TRBV6-6	TRBD1	TRBJ1-5	-	TGTGCCAGCGACAGGGGGCGTAGTCAGCCCCAGCATTTT	CASDRGRSQPQHF
TRBV4-1	TRBD1	TRBJ1-6	once	TGCGCCAGCAGCCTATTATACAGGGGGCGGCCGACTAATTCACCCCTCCACTTT	CASSLLYRGRPTNSPLHF
TRBV30	TRBD1	TRBJ1-5	-	TGTGCCTGGAGTCCAGACAGGGGAGATCAGCCCCAGCATTTT	CAWSPDRGDQPQHF
TRBV7-9	-	TRBJ2-1	-	TGTGCCAGCAGCTTAGGAGTATCCTACAATGAGCAGTTCTTC	CASSLGVSYNEQFF
TRBV7-6	TRBD1	TRBJ1-5	few	TGTGCCAGCAGCCTTGGGACAGGGAGGTCGGGGCAGCCCCAGCATTTT	CASSLGTGRSGQPQHF
TRBV2	TRBD1	TRBJ1-2	-	TGTGCCAGCAGGGTACGGACAGGAGTTAATGGCTACACCTTC	CASRVRTGVNGYTF
TRBV5-1	-	TRBJ2-2	once	TGCGCCAGCAGCTTGGCGGCAGGGTCGAACACCGGGGAGCTGTTTTTT	CASSLAAGSNTGELFF